This T cell receptor (beta chain) is from a study of blood T cell repertoires in COVID-19. Germline-derived CDR1 and CDR2 are SGHTA and FQGNSA. The CDR3 length is 13 residues. Trimming took 1 base from V and 12 from J, leaving 15 bases between them. The table came from immunoSEQ multiplex PCR; TCRdb's copy has only in-frame clones and leaves some out. The data show a few hundred thousand clones, approximately 85% seen once. Sequenced material: peripheral blood. This clonotype was obtained from a woman in her sixties or seventies with COVID-19, enrolled during active disease. The gene calls are TRBV7-2 and TRBJ1-1; D not certain. CDR3 nucleotides: TGTGCCAGCAGCTTAGAAGTCGAGAGGACTACTTTCTTT. Its translation is CASSLEVERTTFF.